This is a list of T cell receptor beta chains from one sample in a study of T cell changes during pregnancy in multiple sclerosis. Some clones are missing from TCRdb's copy, which holds only in-frame ones; the method was immunoSEQ multiplex PCR. The sample carries under 35,000 clones, approximately 94% recorded once. The sequenced sample was CD4+ T cells from peripheral blood mononuclear cells, obtained in the first trimester of pregnancy. These receptors were obtained from a female donor with multiple sclerosis, enrolled in a pregnancy study. The CDR3 runs from the conserved cysteine through the conserved F or W. Each record gives: CDR3 protein, CDR3 DNA, J gene, V gene, clone size, D gene. The D gene is left open where the match is weak. Some rows have no size entry. The others give once, few or many, or a class for an expanded clone.

CDR3 protein: CASRSPSYGEDTQYF
CDR3 DNA: TGTGCCAGCAGGAGCCCAAGTTACGGGGAAGATACGCAGTATTTT
J gene: TRBJ2-3
V gene: TRBV2
clone size: -
D gene: -

CDR3 protein: CASSVGKGAGGSNEQFF
CDR3 DNA: TGTGCCAGCAGTGTGGGGAAGGGGGCGGGGGGGTCGAATGAGCAGTTCTTC
J gene: TRBJ2-1
V gene: TRBV2
clone size: -
D gene: TRBD2

CDR3 protein: CASSAGRTGGYTF
CDR3 DNA: TGTGCCAGCAGCGCGGGACGCACAGGAGGCTACACCTTC
J gene: TRBJ1-2
V gene: TRBV7-2
clone size: -
D gene: -

CDR3 protein: CASSLDYYNEQFF
CDR3 DNA: TGCGCCAGCAGCTTGGACTACTACAATGAGCAGTTCTTC
J gene: TRBJ2-1
V gene: TRBV5-1
clone size: -
D gene: -

CDR3 protein: CASSVVGHNGGADTQYF
CDR3 DNA: TGTGCCAGCAGCGTAGTGGGACACAATGGGGGGGCCGATACGCAGTATTTT
J gene: TRBJ2-3
V gene: TRBV9
clone size: -
D gene: -

CDR3 protein: CASSLGDSRRNTIYF
CDR3 DNA: TGTGCCAGCAGCTTAGGAGACAGTCGAAGAAACACCATATATTTT
J gene: TRBJ1-3
V gene: TRBV13
clone size: -
D gene: -

CDR3 protein: CASTSRGISMNTQYF
CDR3 DNA: TGTGCCAGCACCTCAAGGGGGATATCTATGAATACGCAGTATTTT
J gene: TRBJ2-3
V gene: TRBV27
clone size: -
D gene: -

CDR3 protein: CASSFSREGLYGYTF
CDR3 DNA: TGTGCCAGCAGTTTCTCCAGGGAAGGTCTCTATGGCTACACCTTC
J gene: TRBJ1-2
V gene: TRBV27
clone size: -
D gene: -

CDR3 protein: CASSWGVAGNTEAFF
CDR3 DNA: TGCGCCAGCAGCTGGGGGGTTGCCGGGAACACTGAAGCTTTCTTT
J gene: TRBJ1-1
V gene: TRBV5-1
clone size: -
D gene: -

CDR3 protein: CASSQESWREGGYTF
CDR3 DNA: TGTGCCAGCAGCCAAGAGTCGTGGAGAGAGGGCGGCTACACCTTC
J gene: TRBJ1-2
V gene: TRBV4-2
clone size: -
D gene: -

CDR3 protein: CASSFSRGASGYTF
CDR3 DNA: TGTGCCAGCAGCTTCAGCAGGGGCGCGTCTGGCTACACCTTC
J gene: TRBJ1-2
V gene: TRBV11-1
clone size: -
D gene: -

CDR3 protein: CASSLDGTNEKLFF
CDR3 DNA: TGCGCCAGCAGCTTGGACGGAACTAATGAAAAACTGTTTTTT
J gene: TRBJ1-4
V gene: TRBV5-1
clone size: -
D gene: -

CDR3 protein: CASSISWTGSYTF
CDR3 DNA: TGTGCCAGTAGTATATCCTGGACAGGATCCTACACCTTC
J gene: TRBJ1-2
V gene: TRBV19
clone size: -
D gene: TRBD1

CDR3 protein: CASNRRWQAEDTQYF
CDR3 DNA: TGTGCCAGCAACCGGAGGTGGCAGGCTGAGGATACGCAGTATTTT
J gene: TRBJ2-3
V gene: TRBV13
clone size: -
D gene: -

CDR3 protein: CASRQGSSYNSPLHF
CDR3 DNA: TGTGCCAGTAGGCAGGGGAGCTCCTATAATTCACCCCTCCACTTT
J gene: TRBJ1-6
V gene: TRBV19
clone size: -
D gene: -

CDR3 protein: CASSLDREVSAFF
CDR3 DNA: TGTGCCAGCAGTCTTGACAGGGAGGTGTCAGCTTTCTTT
J gene: TRBJ1-1
V gene: TRBV14
clone size: -
D gene: TRBD1

CDR3 protein: CALQGYNSPLHF
CDR3 DNA: TGTGCCTTACAGGGGTATAATTCACCCCTCCACTTT
J gene: TRBJ1-6
V gene: TRBV30
clone size: -
D gene: TRBD1

CDR3 protein: CASSRGTGEAYEQYF
CDR3 DNA: TGCGCCAGCAGCAGAGGGACAGGGGAAGCCTACGAGCAGTACTTC
J gene: TRBJ2-7
V gene: TRBV5-1
clone size: -
D gene: TRBD1

CDR3 protein: CASSPISGGTEAFF
CDR3 DNA: TGTGCCAGCTCACCAATCTCAGGGGGTACTGAAGCTTTCTTT
J gene: TRBJ1-1
V gene: TRBV18
clone size: -
D gene: TRBD1

CDR3 protein: CASSQIAWLNTEAFF
CDR3 DNA: TGCGCCAGCAGTCAAATCGCTTGGCTGAACACTGAAGCTTTCTTT
J gene: TRBJ1-1
V gene: TRBV4-3
clone size: -
D gene: -

CDR3 protein: CASSVGQGRLNEQYF
CDR3 DNA: TGTGCCAGCAGCGTAGGACAGGGGCGGCTCAACGAGCAGTACTTC
J gene: TRBJ2-7
V gene: TRBV9
clone size: -
D gene: TRBD1

CDR3 protein: CASRLYTDTQYF
CDR3 DNA: TGTGCCAGCAGGCTCTACACAGATACGCAGTATTTT
J gene: TRBJ2-3
V gene: TRBV2
clone size: -
D gene: -

CDR3 protein: CAWTDNTEAFF
CDR3 DNA: TGTGCCTGGACCGACAATACTGAAGCTTTCTTT
J gene: TRBJ1-1
V gene: TRBV30
clone size: -
D gene: -

CDR3 protein: CASSPGTGRQETQYF
CDR3 DNA: TGTGCCAGCAGCCCGGGGACAGGCCGACAAGAGACCCAGTACTTC
J gene: TRBJ2-5
V gene: TRBV7-3
clone size: -
D gene: TRBD1

CDR3 protein: CASSLARGLNSPLHF
CDR3 DNA: TGTGCCAGCAGCTTAGCTAGGGGTTTGAATTCACCCCTCCACTTT
J gene: TRBJ1-6
V gene: TRBV7-2
clone size: once
D gene: -

CDR3 protein: CASSATGNNYGYTF
CDR3 DNA: TGCGCCAGCAGCGCGACAGGGAATAACTATGGCTACACCTTC
J gene: TRBJ1-2
V gene: TRBV5-1
clone size: -
D gene: TRBD1

CDR3 protein: CASTDRGELNQPQHF
CDR3 DNA: TGTGCCAGCACAGACAGGGGGGAACTCAATCAGCCCCAGCATTTT
J gene: TRBJ1-5
V gene: TRBV21-1
clone size: -
D gene: -

CDR3 protein: CATSRDLQGFEQYF
CDR3 DNA: TGTGCCACCAGCAGAGATCTCCAGGGCTTTGAGCAGTACTTC
J gene: TRBJ2-7
V gene: TRBV15
clone size: -
D gene: -

CDR3 protein: CAWSATSSGTQYF
CDR3 DNA: TGTGCCTGGAGTGCTACGTCCTCGGGGACCCAGTACTTC
J gene: TRBJ2-5
V gene: TRBV30
clone size: once
D gene: -

CDR3 protein: CASSERGQVTSEAFF
CDR3 DNA: TGTGCCAGCAGTGAACGAGGACAGGTTACTTCTGAAGCTTTCTTT
J gene: TRBJ1-1
V gene: TRBV2
clone size: -
D gene: TRBD1

CDR3 protein: CAWNRGTNSGNTIYF
CDR3 DNA: TGTGCCTGGAATCGAGGAACCAACTCTGGAAACACCATATATTTT
J gene: TRBJ1-3
V gene: TRBV30
clone size: few
D gene: -

CDR3 protein: CASSVVGGSYNEQFF
CDR3 DNA: TGTGCCAGCAGCGTAGTGGGGGGCTCCTACAATGAGCAGTTCTTC
J gene: TRBJ2-1
V gene: TRBV9
clone size: -
D gene: -

CDR3 protein: CASSEPAGAPYEQYF
CDR3 DNA: TGTGCCAGCAGTGAGCCAGCGGGGGCCCCCTACGAGCAGTACTTC
J gene: TRBJ2-7
V gene: TRBV2
clone size: -
D gene: TRBD2

CDR3 protein: CASYAAGGYTF
CDR3 DNA: TGTGCCAGCTACGCCGCCGGTGGCTACACCTTC
J gene: TRBJ1-2
V gene: TRBV6-6
clone size: -
D gene: -

CDR3 protein: CSVEHEGLAGAITDTQYF
CDR3 DNA: TGCAGCGTTGAACACGAGGGACTAGCGGGGGCCATCACAGATACGCAGTATTTT
J gene: TRBJ2-3
V gene: TRBV29-1
clone size: -
D gene: TRBD2

CDR3 protein: CAWSGFLVQGATEAFF
CDR3 DNA: TGTGCCTGGAGTGGGTTTTTAGTACAGGGAGCCACTGAAGCTTTCTTT
J gene: TRBJ1-1
V gene: TRBV30
clone size: -
D gene: -

CDR3 protein: CASSPLALTGELFF
CDR3 DNA: TGCGCCAGCAGCCCCCTTGCGCTCACCGGGGAGCTGTTTTTT
J gene: TRBJ2-2
V gene: TRBV5-1
clone size: -
D gene: -

CDR3 protein: CASSDRGNSNYGYTF
CDR3 DNA: TGCGCCAGCAGTGATAGGGGAAACTCGAACTATGGCTACACCTTC
J gene: TRBJ1-2
V gene: TRBV10-1
clone size: -
D gene: -